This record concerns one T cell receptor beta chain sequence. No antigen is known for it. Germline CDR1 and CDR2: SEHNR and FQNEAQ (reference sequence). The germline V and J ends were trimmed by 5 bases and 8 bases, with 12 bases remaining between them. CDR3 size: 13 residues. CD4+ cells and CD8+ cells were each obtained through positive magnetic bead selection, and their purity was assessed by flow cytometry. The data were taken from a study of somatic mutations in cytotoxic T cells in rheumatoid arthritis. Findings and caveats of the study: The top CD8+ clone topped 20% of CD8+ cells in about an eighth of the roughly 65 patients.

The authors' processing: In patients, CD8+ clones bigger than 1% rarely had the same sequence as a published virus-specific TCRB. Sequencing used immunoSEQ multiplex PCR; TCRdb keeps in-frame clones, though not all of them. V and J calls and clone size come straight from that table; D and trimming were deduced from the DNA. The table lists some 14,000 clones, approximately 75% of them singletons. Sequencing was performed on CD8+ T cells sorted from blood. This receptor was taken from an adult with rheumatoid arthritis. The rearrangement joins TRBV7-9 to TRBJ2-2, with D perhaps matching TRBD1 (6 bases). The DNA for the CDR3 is TGTGCCAGCAGCCCCACAGGGCCTGGGGAGCTGTTTTTT. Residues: CASSPTGPGELFF.